What follows are 14 T cell receptor beta chains derived from one specimen sequenced in a study of neurological immune-mediated disorders. Stated time point: longitudinal time-point 1 (baseline). TCRdb re-analysed the 5' RACE reads in MiXCR, keeping a single row per CDR3 protein. The table shows tens of thousands of distinct CDR3 sequences, with roughly 13% occurring only once. The specimen sequenced was PBMCs. The source is a female donor with HTLV-1-associated myelopathy (HAM/TSP).

This clonotype came up a few times. The chain employs TRBV11-2 and TRBJ2-5; 7 nucleotides align to TRBD1. The CDR3 runs 14 residues. Germline loops: CDR1 SGHAT, CDR2 FQNNGV. J was trimmed by 5 bases and V by 3 bases; bases with no gene match: 6. The CDR3 protein is CASSFPGGTETQYF. CDR3 DNA: TGTGCCAGCAGCTTCCCAGGGGGTACGGAGACCCAGTACTTC.

This clonotype was counted many times. The chain couples TRBV28 to TRBJ1-6; D is ambiguous. Trimming pared 6 bases from V and 2 bases from J, leaving 11 bases between. The CDR3 sequence is 15 residues long. CDR1 MDHEN and CDR2 SYDVKM come from the germline V gene. The CDR3 reads CASRAGRAYNSPLHF. Written as DNA, the CDR3 is TGTGCCAGCAGAGCCGGGAGAGCCTATAATTCACCCCTCCACTTT. Complete variable domain (other parts from reference TRBV28 and TRBJ1-6): DVKVTQSSRYLVKRTGEKVFLECVQDMDHENMFWYRQDPGLGLRLIYFSYDVKMKEKGDIPEGYSVSREKKERFSLILESASTNQTSMYLCASRAGRAYNSPLHFGNGTRLTVT.

As concerns this clonotype: Being one base from a much bigger clone, this may be a read error. The chain employs TRBV14 and TRBJ2-4; weak D call: TRBD2 (5 bases). The CDR3 loop spans 14 amino acids. Trimming left V 1 base short and J 7 bases short, with 11 bases between. CDR1 and CDR2 from the germline V gene are SGHDN and FVKESK. This CDR3 is CASSQGAGDNIQYF. As DNA, the CDR3 is TGTGCCAGCAGCCAAGGGGCCGGGGATAACATTCAGTACTTC.

In this sample, this clonotype turned up many times. J is TRBJ1-5 and V is TRBV28; D gene uncertain. V gave up 3 bases and J gave up 7 bases, with 7 bases separating them. Germline V gives CDR1 MDHEN, CDR2 SYDVKM. The CDR3 contains 12 residues. The DNA for the CDR3 is TGTGCCAGCAGTTTGTCCGACCAGCCCCAGCATTTT. Its protein is CASSLSDQPQHF.

This clonotype was seen repeatedly, ten times or more. The chain uses TRBV9 and TRBJ2-5; 8 nucleotides align to TRBD2. Per the germline V gene, CDR1 is SGDLS and CDR2 is YYNGEE. V shed 3 bases, J shed 4 bases, and the junction held 5 bases outside the gene matches. The CDR3 has 14 amino acids. This CDR3 reads CASSERGGRETQYF. As DNA, the CDR3 is TGTGCCAGCAGCGAACGCGGGGGGAGAGAGACCCAGTACTTC.

This clonotype occurred a few times. The V call is TRBV11-2, the J call TRBJ2-3; the D call may be TRBD1 or TRBD2 (5 bases each). In germline, CDR1 is SGHAT, CDR2 FQNNGV. CDR3 length: 14 residues. Trimming removed 0 bases from V and 14 bases from J, with 18 bases in between. The CDR3 is CASSLDLGGPGTYF. Written as DNA, the CDR3 is TGTGCCAGCAGCTTAGATCTTGGGGGACCGGGGACGTATTTT.

The table lists this clonotype with a few counts. As DNA, the CDR3 is TGTGCCAGCAGCCAAATCTATAGCAATCAGCCCCAGCATTTT. Translated: CASSQIYSNQPQHF. The chain recombines TRBV28 with TRBJ1-5, with D hard to call. Germline CDR1 is MDHEN and CDR2 is SYDVKM. Trimming removed 6 bases from V and 0 bases from J, with 9 bases in between. The CDR3 sequence is 14 residues long. The full variable domain, its missing parts supplied by reference TRBV28 and TRBJ1-5, is DVKVTQSSRYLVKRTGEKVFLECVQDMDHENMFWYRQDPGLGLRLIYFSYDVKMKEKGDIPEGYSVSREKKERFSLILESASTNQTSMYLCASSQIYSNQPQHFGDGTRLSIL.

This clonotype was observed at least ten times. The rearrangement uses TRBV20-1 and TRBJ2-7; D unresolved. Germline CDR1 reads DFQATT; CDR2 reads SNEGSKA (reference sequence). This CDR3 has 13 amino acids. V lost 5 bases to trimming and J lost 2 bases, with 13 bases between them. The CDR3 here is CSAGWENTYEQYF. The CDR3 DNA follows: TGCAGTGCTGGCTGGGAAAACACCTACGAGCAGTACTTC.

This clonotype was counted a few times. This chain uses TRBV6-1 with TRBJ2-7; either TRBD1 or TRBD2 may fit D (6 bases each). The V and J ends lost 0 bases and 11 bases respectively, with 11 bases between them. The CDR3 totals 12 residues. The germline gives CDR1 MNHNS, CDR2 SASEGT. CDR3 sequence: CASSEARRDKYF. CDR3 nucleotide sequence: TGTGCCAGCAGTGAAGCGAGGCGGGACAAGTACTTC.

The sample holds many counts of this clonotype. The chain carries TRBV7-2 and TRBJ2-1; 12 bases align to TRBD2. The CDR3 is 16 residues long. Per the germline V gene, CDR1 is SGHTA and CDR2 is FQGNSA. V dropped 1 base and J dropped 9; count of bases not matched to a gene: 7. The CDR3 spells CASSLVLAGGPGEQFF. The CDR3 DNA reads TGTGCCAGCAGCTTAGTGCTAGCGGGGGGGCCTGGTGAGCAGTTCTTC. The full variable domain, its missing parts supplied by reference TRBV7-2 and TRBJ2-1, is GAGVSQSPSNKVTEKGKDVELRCDPISGHTALYWYRQSLGQGLEFLIYFQGNSAPDKSGLPSDRFSAERTGGSVSTLTIQRTQQEDSAVYLCASSLVLAGGPGEQFFGPGTRLTVL.

This clonotype was detected a few times. The V gene is TRBV7-3, the J gene TRBJ2-6, with D hard to call. V lost 1 base and J 0 bases, leaving 7 bases between the germline ends. Germline V lookup: CDR1 SGHTA, CDR2 FQGTGA. This CDR3 spans 16 amino acids. DNA of the CDR3: TGTGCCAGCAGCTTAAAGGCAGGCTCTGGGGCCAACGTCCTGACTTTC. Translated, it gives CASSLKAGSGANVLTF.

This clonotype was found a few times. This sequence joins TRBV9 and TRBJ2-5; 12 nucleotides align to TRBD2. J lost 4 bases, V lost 0 bases, and 7 bases had no gene match. CDR1 and CDR2 (germline): SGDLS, YYNGEE. The CDR3 totals 17 residues. CDR3 protein: CASSVASSGGAAETQYF. The CDR3 nucleotides read TGTGCCAGCAGCGTAGCGTCTAGCGGGGGGGCCGCAGAGACCCAGTACTTC.

This clonotype was detected ten times or more. The chain recombines TRBV5-1 with TRBJ1-3; D is possibly TRBD1 (6 bases). This CDR3 has 13 amino acids. The germline V gene encodes CDR1 SGHRS and CDR2 YFSETQ. The V gene lost 7 bases and the J gene lost 13 bases, with 21 bases spanning the gap. DNA of the CDR3: TGCGCCAGCGGCCGGGACTTAACAGGGAGGATATATTTT. Amino acid sequence: CASGRDLTGRIYF.

The J gene is TRBJ2-7, the V gene TRBV7-2; tentatively, D is TRBD2 (5 bases). The V end lost 3 bases, the J end lost 2 bases, and 8 bases lay between the germline ends. The CDR3 has 13 residues. Germline V gives CDR1 SGHTA, CDR2 FQGNSA. Written as DNA, the CDR3 is TGTGCCAGCAGCTTCGCCGGGACCTACGAGCAGTACTTC. Its protein is CASSFAGTYEQYF.